A single sample gave rise to the 32 T cell receptor beta chains below, sequenced in a study of CD8 T cells in Susac syndrome. RNA totalling about 0.45 to 1 ug underwent reverse transcription with random hexamers. TCRdb independently ran MiXCR on the immunoSEQ multiplex PCR reads; one entry per CDR3 protein. In the table there are about 160,000 distinct CDR3 sequences, roughly 93% of which are singletons. The specimen sequenced was CD4+ T cells from PBMCs. These receptors all stem from a human donor in good health.

The chain has TRBV9 and TRBJ2-1; D gene unclear. Germline CDR1 and CDR2: SGDLS and YYNGEE. This CDR3 spans 10 amino acids. V lost 10 bases, J lost 8 bases, and 10 bases lay in between. In nucleotides, the CDR3 is TGTGCCGGAAGAGTAGATGAGCAGTTCTTC. It is translated as CAGRVDEQFF. Based on the CDR3 plus reference TRBV9 and TRBJ2-1, the full variable domain is DSGVTQTPKHLITATGQRVTLRCSPRSGDLSVYWYQQSLDQGLQFLIQYYNGEERAKGNILERFSAQQFPDLHSELNLSSLELGDSALYFCAGRVDEQFFGPGTRLTVL.

V and J are TRBV5-1 and TRBJ1-4; D not certain. Per the germline V gene, CDR1 is SGHRS and CDR2 is YFSETQ. This CDR3 is 15 amino acids long. Trimming removed 0 bases from V and 4 bases from J, with 10 bases in between. The DNA of the CDR3 is TGCGCCAGCAGCTTGGGTTTGGCAGATAATGAAAAACTGTTTTTT. Its translation: CASSLGLADNEKLFF. The whole variable domain, filled in from reference TRBV5-1 and TRBJ1-4, reads KAGVTQTPRYLIKTRGQQVTLSCSPISGHRSVSWYQQTPGQGLQFLFEYFSETQRNKGNFPGRFSGRQFSNSRSEMNVSTLELGDSALYLCASSLGLADNEKLFFGSGTQLSVL.

The chain combines TRBV19 with TRBJ1-2; D not resolved. Germline V gene data show CDR1 as LNHDA and CDR2 as SQIVND (reference sequence). The CDR3 is 14 residues long. V lost 5 bases to trimming and J lost 4 bases, with 14 bases between them. CDR3 sequence: CASSGSGRVYGYTF. DNA for the CDR3: TGTGCCAGTAGTGGCAGCGGACGGGTCTATGGCTACACCTTC.

V is TRBV7-9 and J is TRBJ2-7; 7 bases align to TRBD1. The CDR3 is 16 residues long. V shed 5 bases and J 5 bases; nucleotides not matched to a gene: 15. CDR1 is SEHNR, CDR2 FQNEAQ, per germline (reference sequence). This chain's CDR3 is CASSQDPGQKGHEQYF. The CDR3 DNA is TGTGCCAGCAGCCAAGACCCGGGACAGAAGGGCCACGAGCAGTACTTC.

This clonotype has just a few counts. This chain links TRBV6-6 with TRBJ1-4; D perhaps matches TRBD1 (5 bases). V shed 0 bases and J shed 7 bases, with 6 bases lying between them. Germline CDR1 reads MNHNY; CDR2 reads SVGAGI (reference sequence). The CDR3 has 13 amino acids. CDR3 nucleotides: TGTGCCAGCAGTTACTCTAGGGGTGAAAAACTGTTTTTT. Protein sequence: CASSYSRGEKLFF.

This clonotype has a single count. The V and J genes are TRBV7-9 and TRBJ1-5, with a tentative D call TRBD1 (5 bases). In germline, CDR1 is SEHNR, CDR2 FQNEAQ (reference sequence). CDR3 length: 12 amino acids. The ends were cut back, 5 bases at V and 5 bases at J, with 7 bases in the middle. CDR3 nucleotide sequence: TGTGCCAGCAGCCGGGACCATCAGCCCCAGCATTTT. Translation: CASSRDHQPQHF.

This chain connects TRBV2 to TRBJ1-1; D remains ambiguous. V dropped 4 bases and J dropped 1 base, with 7 bases sitting between them. The germline V gene encodes CDR1 SNHLY and CDR2 FYNNEI. The CDR3 has 13 residues. Here the CDR3 reads CASSGFPNTEAFF. CDR3 DNA: TGTGCCAGCAGTGGGTTCCCGAACACTGAAGCTTTCTTT.

The CDR3 DNA sequence: TGCGCCAGCAGCCCGCAAGTCCCCGGCGAAAAACTGTTTTTT. Protein product: CASSPQVPGEKLFF. The genes are TRBV5-1 and TRBJ1-4, with D hard to call. Germline CDR1 is SGHRS and CDR2 is YFSETQ. CDR3 length equals 14 residues. The V end was cut by 4 bases, the J end by 8 bases, with 15 bases between.

The J gene is TRBJ2-1, the V gene TRBV18; 12 nucleotides line up with TRBD2. V was pared by 6 bases and J by 2 bases, with 5 bases of the junction left unmatched. The germline gives CDR1 KGHSH, CDR2 LQKENI. The CDR3 extends over 16 amino acids. The CDR3 sequence is CASSPRTSGAYNEQFF. The DNA of the CDR3 is TGTGCCAGCTCTCCGAGGACTAGCGGGGCCTACAATGAGCAGTTCTTC.

J is TRBJ1-6 and V is TRBV7-9; D ambiguous. The CDR3 is 15 residues long. Germline CDR1 is SEHNR and CDR2 is FQNEAQ (reference sequence). V lost 4 bases and J lost 0, with 7 bases in between. The CDR3 sequence: CASSSGDSYNSPLHF. The DNA of the CDR3 is TGTGCCAGCAGCTCCGGGGACTCCTATAATTCACCCCTCCACTTT.

This clonotype was found once. The chain joins TRBV13 to TRBJ2-3; 12 nucleotides agree with TRBD2. The germline CDR1 and CDR2 sequences are PRHDT and FYEKMQ (reference sequence). V lost 3 bases to trimming and J lost 5 bases; unmatched junction nucleotides: 3. The CDR3 loop spans 15 amino acids. The CDR3 sequence: CASSLTSGGRDTQYF. CDR3 DNA: TGTGCCAGCAGCTTGACTAGCGGGGGCCGAGATACGCAGTATTTT.

The gene calls are TRBV6-5 and TRBJ1-2, with TRBD1 as a possible D gene (5 bases). The germline gives CDR1 MNHEY, CDR2 SVGAGI. CDR3 length: 13 residues. V dropped 4 bases and J dropped 7 bases, with 13 bases sitting between them. CDR3 protein: CASSFIGDGGYTF. The DNA of the CDR3 is TGTGCCAGCAGTTTCATAGGGGATGGTGGCTACACCTTC.

This chain connects TRBV5-1 to TRBJ1-5; 7 bases map to TRBD1. Per the germline V gene, CDR1 is SGHRS and CDR2 is YFSETQ. After removal of 4 bases from V and 7 bases from J, the junction contained 5 bases not matched to a gene. The CDR3 sequence is 13 residues long. The CDR3 region has the DNA TGCGCCAGCAGCGCCGTGACAGGGCAGCCCCAGCATTTT. It codes for CASSAVTGQPQHF.

The DNA for the CDR3 is TGTGCCAGCAGTTTAGGTATTCGGGCAGATACGCAGTATTTT. It translates to CASSLGIRADTQYF. This sequence joins TRBV12-3 or TRBV12-4 and TRBJ2-3; unclear D gene. Between the trimmed V and J ends, which lost 1 base and 4 bases, there was a span of 9 bases. CDR3 length equals 14 residues.

In nucleotides, the CDR3 is TGTGCCAGCAGCCAAGGAGATTCGGGCATTCAGTACTTC. It is translated as CASSQGDSGIQYF. The genes are TRBV3-1 and TRBJ2-4, with no clear D. The CDR3 has 13 residues. Germline V gives CDR1 LGHDT, CDR2 YNNKEL (reference sequence). The V end lost 1 base, the J end lost 9 bases, and 10 bases lay between the germline ends.

V and J are TRBV5-4 and TRBJ2-5, with D possibly matching TRBD1 (6 bases). The CDR3 totals 16 residues. The V end was cut by 5 bases, the J end by 1 base, with 18 bases between. The V gene's germline CDR1 is SGHNT and CDR2 YYREEE (reference sequence). CDR3 nucleotide sequence: TGTGCCAGCAGTTCCCCGACAGGCGGATTCCAAGAGACCCAGTACTTC. Its translation is CASSSPTGGFQETQYF.

This clonotype was seen just once. The V and J genes are TRBV30 and TRBJ2-3; D not certain. The ends were cut back, 0 bases at V and 0 bases at J, with 4 bases in the middle. CDR1 and CDR2 (germline): GTSNPN, SVGIG (reference sequence). The CDR3 contains 13 residues. The CDR3: CAWSVQSTDTQYF. CDR3 sequence (DNA): TGTGCCTGGAGTGTACAGAGCACAGATACGCAGTATTTT.

This rearrangement joins TRBV4-1 to TRBJ2-1; the match to TRBD2 covers 8 bases. This CDR3 is built from 15 residues. Losses at the gene ends were 3 bases for V and 4 bases for J; bases not matched to a gene: 5. CDR1 is MGHRA, CDR2 YSYEKL, per germline. CDR3 sequence: CASSQLVAGYNEQFF. The CDR3 DNA reads as TGCGCCAGCAGCCAGCTCGTAGCGGGGTACAATGAGCAGTTCTTC.

The chain joins TRBV10-3 to TRBJ1-6; maybe TRBD1 (6 bases). The CDR3 loop spans 15 amino acids. The germline V and J ends were trimmed by 3 bases and 9 bases, with 15 bases remaining between them. The germline V gene has CDR1 ENHRY and CDR2 SYGVKD. The CDR3, as DNA: TGTGCCATCAGTGATACCCCAGGGGTTGGTTCACCCCTCCACTTT. It specifies CAISDTPGVGSPLHF.

The chain uses TRBV14 and TRBJ2-2; D unresolved. The germline gives CDR1 SGHDN, CDR2 FVKESK. The CDR3 length is 15 residues. Trimming left V 0 bases short and J 6 bases short, with 11 bases between. The CDR3 loop reads CASSQDFSVPGELFF. The CDR3 bases are TGTGCCAGCAGCCAAGATTTTAGTGTCCCCGGGGAGCTGTTTTTT.

Only one count was recorded for this clonotype. This rearrangement joins TRBV7-2 to TRBJ2-2, with a tentative D call TRBD2 (7 bases). V lost 1 base and J 4 bases, leaving 16 bases between the germline ends. In germline, CDR1 is SGHTA, CDR2 FQGNSA. This CDR3 comprises 17 residues. The DNA of the CDR3 is TGTGCCAGCAGCTTAGTTTCGGCGGGGGCAAGCACCGGGGAGCTGTTTTTT. This codes for CASSLVSAGASTGELFF.

The rearrangement uses TRBV6-6 and TRBJ2-1, with D perhaps TRBD1 (5 bases). The germline V and J ends were trimmed by 8 bases and 4 bases, with 15 bases remaining between them. CDR3 size: 14 residues. Looked up from germline, CDR1 is MNHNY and CDR2 is SVGAGI (reference sequence). CDR3 bases: TGTGCCAGCCAGCTTTGGGGCCCGTACAATGAGCAGTTCTTC. This codes for CASQLWGPYNEQFF.

The genes are TRBV5-1 and TRBJ2-2, with D uncertain. V shed 0 bases and J shed 1 base, with 10 bases lying between them. The V gene's germline CDR1 is SGHRS and CDR2 YFSETQ. The CDR3 is 16 residues long. The CDR3: CASSLVYGRNTGELFF. The CDR3 DNA reads as TGCGCCAGCAGCTTGGTTTACGGAAGGAACACCGGGGAGCTGTTTTTT. Full variable domain (outside the CDR3, taken from reference TRBV5-1 and TRBJ2-2): KAGVTQTPRYLIKTRGQQVTLSCSPISGHRSVSWYQQTPGQGLQFLFEYFSETQRNKGNFPGRFSGRQFSNSRSEMNVSTLELGDSALYLCASSLVYGRNTGELFFGEGSRLTVL.

The genes are TRBV18 and TRBJ1-1, with a tentative D call TRBD1 (5 bases). The CDR3 totals 15 residues. Germline V gene sequence: CDR1 KGHSH, CDR2 LQKENI. The V end was cut by 2 bases, the J end by 1 base, with 11 bases between. CDR3 sequence: CASSPTGEGNTEAFF. DNA of the CDR3: TGTGCCAGCTCACCAACGGGGGAGGGGAACACTGAAGCTTTCTTT.

J is TRBJ2-5 and V is TRBV18; TRBD2 matches at 7 bases. Germline V gene lookup returns CDR1 KGHSH and CDR2 LQKENI. The CDR3 has 15 residues. Germline trimming cut 2 bases from V and 2 bases from J; bases unmatched to any gene: 5. This chain's CDR3 is CASSPWRGSQETQYF. DNA of the CDR3: TGTGCCAGCTCACCATGGCGGGGGAGTCAAGAGACCCAGTACTTC.

The J gene is TRBJ1-5, the V gene TRBV5-1, with 8 bases identical to TRBD1. The CDR3 is 15 amino acids. Trimming took 4 bases from V and 3 from J; bases not matched to a gene: 6. Per the germline V gene, CDR1 is SGHRS and CDR2 is YFSETQ. The CDR3 region has the DNA TGCGCCAGCAGCGCCGGACAGGGTAACAATCAGCCCCAGCATTTT. Residues: CASSAGQGNNQPQHF.

This chain joins TRBV5-1 and TRBJ1-6; TRBD1 is a possible D gene (5 bases). V was clipped by 4 bases and J by 8 bases, with 13 bases between them. The CDR3 extends over 14 amino acids. Germline V CDR1 and CDR2: SGHRS, YFSETQ. For the CDR3, the DNA is TGCGCCAGCAGCATCTCAGGGCTTGATTCACCCCTCCACTTT. As protein: CASSISGLDSPLHF.

The chain uses TRBV20-1 and TRBJ2-3; D gene ambiguous. The ends were cut back, 6 bases at V and 0 bases at J, with 10 bases in the middle. The germline gives CDR1 DFQATT, CDR2 SNEGSKA (reference sequence). CDR3 length equals 13 residues. The CDR3 sequence: CSARHPSTDTQYF. The CDR3 bases are TGCAGTGCCAGACACCCCAGCACAGATACGCAGTATTTT.

The chain is built from TRBV3-1 and TRBJ2-7, with 8 bases matching TRBD1. V lost 4 bases, J lost 2 bases, and 1 base stayed unmatched. The CDR3 consists of 13 residues. CDR1 and CDR2 (germline): LGHDT, YNNKEL (reference sequence). The CDR3 sequence: CASSPQGAYEQYF. CDR3 bases: TGTGCCAGCAGCCCACAGGGGGCCTACGAGCAGTACTTC.

The rearrangement joins TRBV7-2 to TRBJ1-5, with a weak D call TRBD1 (6 bases). This CDR3 comprises 15 residues. The germline V and J ends were trimmed by 3 bases and 1 base, with 10 bases remaining between them. Germline assignment: CDR1 SGHTA and CDR2 FQGNSA. CDR3 protein: CASSFDQGSNQPQHF. CDR3 DNA: TGTGCCAGCAGCTTTGACCAGGGGAGCAATCAGCCCCAGCATTTT.

The V call is TRBV5-1, the J call TRBJ2-1; tentative D call: TRBD1 (5 bases). The CDR3 is 14 residues long. Germline-derived CDR1 and CDR2 are SGHRS and YFSETQ. The germline V and J ends were trimmed by 4 bases and 1 base, with 9 bases remaining between them. The CDR3 loop is CASSDQGSYNEQFF. The CDR3 nucleotides are TGCGCCAGCAGCGATCAGGGATCCTACAATGAGCAGTTCTTC.

This chain uses TRBV20-1 with TRBJ2-2; no firm D call. Deletions cut 3 bases from V and 2 bases from J, with 4 bases between. The CDR3 consists of 12 residues. In germline, CDR1 is DFQATT, CDR2 SNEGSKA (reference sequence). This CDR3 reads CSARDNTGELFF. The CDR3 region has the DNA TGCAGTGCTAGGGATAACACCGGGGAGCTGTTTTTT.